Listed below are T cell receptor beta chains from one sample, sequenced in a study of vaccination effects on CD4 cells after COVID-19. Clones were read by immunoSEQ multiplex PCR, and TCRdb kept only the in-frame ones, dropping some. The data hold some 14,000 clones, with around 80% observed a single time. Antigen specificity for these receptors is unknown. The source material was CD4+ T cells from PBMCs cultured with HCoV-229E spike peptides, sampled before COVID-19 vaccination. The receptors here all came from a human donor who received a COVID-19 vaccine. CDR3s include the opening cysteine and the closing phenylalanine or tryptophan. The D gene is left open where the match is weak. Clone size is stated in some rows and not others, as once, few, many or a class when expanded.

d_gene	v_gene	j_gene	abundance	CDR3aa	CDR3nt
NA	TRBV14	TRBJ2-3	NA	CASSQLADTQYF	TGTGCCAGCAGCCAACTAGCGGATACGCAGTATTTT
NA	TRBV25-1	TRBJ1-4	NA	CASTPGRGDEKLFF	TGTGCCAGCACCCCAGGCAGGGGTGATGAAAAACTGTTTTTT
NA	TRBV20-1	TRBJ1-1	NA	CSARRSSEAFF	TGCAGTGCTAGGAGATCCTCTGAAGCTTTCTTT
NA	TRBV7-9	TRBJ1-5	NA	CASSLGGDQPQHF	TGTGCCAGCAGCTTAGGGGGGGATCAGCCCCAGCATTTT
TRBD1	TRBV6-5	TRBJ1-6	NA	CATTDLDRGNSPLHF	TGTGCCACTACCGATTTGGACAGGGGAAATTCACCCCTCCACTTT
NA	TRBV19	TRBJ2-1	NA	CASSIWFETVRNEQFF	TGTGCCAGTAGTATTTGGTTTGAGACAGTAAGGAATGAGCAGTTCTTC
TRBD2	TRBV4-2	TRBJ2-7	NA	CASSQDRNSGRGQYF	TGTGCCAGCAGCCAAGATCGCAATAGCGGGAGGGGGCAGTACTTC
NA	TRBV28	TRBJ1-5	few	CASSLRVGAAPLPNQPQHF	TGTGCCAGCAGTTTAAGGGTTGGTGCCGCACCCCTGCCTAATCAGCCCCAGCATTTT
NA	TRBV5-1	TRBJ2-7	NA	CASSLGQNYEQYF	TGCGCCAGCAGTCTTGGCCAAAACTACGAGCAGTACTTC
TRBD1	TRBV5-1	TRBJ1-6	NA	CASTPGPQGASSPLHF	TGCGCCAGCACCCCCGGCCCACAGGGGGCAAGTTCACCCCTCCACTTT
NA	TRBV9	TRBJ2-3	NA	CASSVGQSTDTQYF	TGTGCCAGCAGCGTGGGGCAGTCCACAGATACGCAGTATTTT
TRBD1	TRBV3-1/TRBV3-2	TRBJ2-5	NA	CASSQDRTGGVGTQYF	TGTGCCAGCAGCCAAGATCGGACAGGGGGAGTAGGGACCCAGTACTTC
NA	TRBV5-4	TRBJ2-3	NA	CASSRGGGAYTDTQYF	TGTGCCAGCAGCCGAGGGGGAGGGGCCTACACAGATACGCAGTATTTT
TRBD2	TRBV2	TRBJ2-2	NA	CAGTSGRSTGELFF	TGTGCCGGGACTAGCGGGAGAAGCACCGGGGAGCTGTTTTTT
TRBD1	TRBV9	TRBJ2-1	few	CASSVGTGGNNEQFF	TGTGCCAGCAGCGTAGGGACAGGGGGAAACAATGAGCAGTTCTTC
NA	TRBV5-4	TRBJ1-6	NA	CASSLGGGVTYNSPLHF	TGTGCCAGCAGCTTGGGAGGGGGAGTTACCTATAATTCACCCCTCCACTTT
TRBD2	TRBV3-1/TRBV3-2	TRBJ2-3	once	CASSPSGTSGRALDTQYF	TGTGCCAGCAGCCCGTCCGGGACTAGCGGGAGGGCCTTAGATACGCAGTATTTT
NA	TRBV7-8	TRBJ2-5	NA	CASSTAGSRETQYF	TGTGCCAGCAGCACCGCAGGGAGTCGAGAGACCCAGTACTTC
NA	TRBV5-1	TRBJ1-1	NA	CASSLEAGNEAFF	TGCGCCAGCAGCTTGGAGGCGGGAAATGAAGCTTTCTTT
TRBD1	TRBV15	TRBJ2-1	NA	CATSRGTGHNEQFF	TGTGCCACCAGCCGTGGGACAGGCCACAATGAGCAGTTCTTC
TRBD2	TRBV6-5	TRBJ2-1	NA	CATQAGGPGNEQFF	TGTGCCACCCAGGCGGGGGGGCCGGGCAATGAGCAGTTCTTC
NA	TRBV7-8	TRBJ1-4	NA	CASSGGGTNEKLFF	TGTGCCAGCAGCGGAGGAGGAACTAATGAAAAACTGTTTTTT
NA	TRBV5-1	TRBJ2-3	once	CASSLDEGRDTQYF	TGCGCCAGCAGCTTGGATGAAGGGAGGGATACGCAGTATTTT
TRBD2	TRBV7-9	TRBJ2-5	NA	CASSFLAGGAETQYF	TGTGCCAGCAGCTTTCTAGCGGGAGGAGCGGAGACCCAGTACTTC
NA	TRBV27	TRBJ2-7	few	CASSLKVSYEQYF	TGTGCCAGCAGTTTAAAGGTCTCCTACGAGCAGTACTTC
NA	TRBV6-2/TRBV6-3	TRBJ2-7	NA	CASSYSDTYEQYF	TGTGCCAGCAGTTACTCGGACACCTACGAGCAGTACTTC
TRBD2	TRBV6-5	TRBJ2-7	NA	CASSYVAGPPEQYF	TGTGCCAGCAGTTACGTAGCGGGGCCCCCCGAGCAGTACTTC
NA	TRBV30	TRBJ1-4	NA	CAWSVKGVGGNEKLFF	TGTGCCTGGAGTGTAAAAGGGGTCGGGGGAAATGAAAAACTGTTTTTT
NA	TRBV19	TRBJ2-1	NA	CASSKTGTLLDNEQFF	TGTGCCAGTAGTAAGACCGGAACACTACTGGACAATGAGCAGTTCTTC
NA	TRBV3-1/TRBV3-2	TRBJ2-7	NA	CASSQGALGAYEQYF	TGTGCCAGCAGCCAGGGGGCCTTGGGAGCCTACGAGCAGTACTTC
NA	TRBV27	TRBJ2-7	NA	CASSSTTGRHYEQYF	TGTGCCAGCAGTTCGACGACGGGACGGCACTACGAGCAGTACTTC
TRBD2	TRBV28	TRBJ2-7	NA	CASNALAGFYEQYF	TGTGCCAGCAACGCCCTAGCGGGGTTCTACGAGCAGTACTTC
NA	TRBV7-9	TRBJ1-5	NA	CASSLGTAINQPQHF	TGTGCCAGCAGCTTAGGGACAGCGATTAATCAGCCCCAGCATTTT
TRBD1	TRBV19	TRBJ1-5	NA	CASSSLTGGNQPQHF	TGTGCCAGTAGTTCCCTTACAGGGGGCAATCAGCCCCAGCATTTT
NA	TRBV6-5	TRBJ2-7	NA	CASSYSNRAYEQYF	TGTGCCAGCAGTTACTCGAATAGAGCCTACGAGCAGTACTTC
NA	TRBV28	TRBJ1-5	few	CASSLSGLGSNQPQHF	TGTGCCAGCAGTTTATCAGGGCTGGGTAGCAATCAGCCCCAGCATTTT
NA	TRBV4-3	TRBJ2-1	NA	CASSQDPGNSYNEQFF	TGCGCCAGCAGCCAAGACCCAGGGAATTCCTACAATGAGCAGTTCTTC
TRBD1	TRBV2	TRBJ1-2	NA	CASRIGTGGLNYGYTF	TGTGCCAGCAGGATCGGGACAGGGGGCCTAAACTATGGCTACACCTTC
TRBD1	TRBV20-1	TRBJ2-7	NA	CSASLARGQGAREQYF	TGCAGTGCTAGTCTAGCGAGGGGACAGGGGGCAAGGGAGCAGTACTTC
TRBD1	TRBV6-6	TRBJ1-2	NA	CASSYRDRGGYGYTF	TGTGCCAGCAGCTACCGGGACAGGGGGGGGTATGGCTACACCTTC
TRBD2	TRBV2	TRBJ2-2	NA	CASKGPSGRTDATGELFF	TGTGCCAGCAAGGGCCCTAGCGGGAGGACCGACGCAACCGGGGAGCTGTTTTTT
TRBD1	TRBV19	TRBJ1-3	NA	CASSTRDRGRNTIYF	TGTGCCAGTAGTACCCGGGACAGGGGAAGAAACACCATATATTTT
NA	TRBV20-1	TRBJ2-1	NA	CSARYNEQFF	TGCAGTGCTAGATACAATGAGCAGTTCTTC
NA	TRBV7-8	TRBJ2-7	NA	CASRRETGPYEQYF	TGTGCCAGCAGAAGGGAGACAGGTCCCTACGAGCAGTACTTC
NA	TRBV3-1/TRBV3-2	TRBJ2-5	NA	CASSRRRHSRETQYF	TGTGCCAGCAGCCGAAGGAGGCACTCTCGAGAGACCCAGTACTTC
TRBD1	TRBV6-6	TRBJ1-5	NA	CASSSWDRGQPQHF	TGTGCCAGCAGTTCCTGGGACAGGGGTCAGCCCCAGCATTTT
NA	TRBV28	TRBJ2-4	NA	CASRQGTNIQYF	TGTGCCAGCAGACAGGGTACAAACATTCAGTACTTC
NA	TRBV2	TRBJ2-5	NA	CASSELRGDQETQYF	TGTGCCAGCAGTGAATTAAGGGGGGATCAAGAGACCCAGTACTTC
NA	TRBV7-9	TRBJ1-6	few	CASSSTRGQGRNSPLHF	TGTGCCAGCAGCTCCACCCGGGGGCAGGGACGGAATTCACCCCTCCACTTT
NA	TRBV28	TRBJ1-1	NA	CASIPGGPENTEAFF	TGTGCCAGCATCCCGGGAGGGCCGGAGAACACTGAAGCTTTCTTT
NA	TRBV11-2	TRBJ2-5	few	CASSSYQETQYF	TGTGCCAGCAGCTCGTACCAAGAGACCCAGTACTTC
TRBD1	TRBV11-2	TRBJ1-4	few	CASSLGQGGEKLFF	TGTGCCAGCAGCTTGGGACAGGGAGGTGAAAAACTGTTTTTT
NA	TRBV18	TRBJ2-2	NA	CASSPPGKGPGELFF	TGTGCCAGCTCACCACCGGGGAAAGGTCCCGGGGAGCTGTTTTTT